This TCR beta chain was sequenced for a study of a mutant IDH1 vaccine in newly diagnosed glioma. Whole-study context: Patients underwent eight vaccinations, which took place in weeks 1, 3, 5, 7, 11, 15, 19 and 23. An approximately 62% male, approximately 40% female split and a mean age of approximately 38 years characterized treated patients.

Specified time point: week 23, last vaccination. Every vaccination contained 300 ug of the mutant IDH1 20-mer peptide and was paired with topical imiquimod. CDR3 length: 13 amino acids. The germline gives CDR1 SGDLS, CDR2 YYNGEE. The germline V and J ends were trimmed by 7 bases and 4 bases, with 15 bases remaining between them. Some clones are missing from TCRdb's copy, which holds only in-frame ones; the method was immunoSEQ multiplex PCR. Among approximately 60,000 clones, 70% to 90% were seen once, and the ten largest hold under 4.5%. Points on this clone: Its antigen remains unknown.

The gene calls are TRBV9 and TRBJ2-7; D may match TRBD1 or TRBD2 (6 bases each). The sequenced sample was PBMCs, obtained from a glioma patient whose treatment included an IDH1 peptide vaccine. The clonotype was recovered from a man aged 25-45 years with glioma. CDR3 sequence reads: CASARGLSYEQYF. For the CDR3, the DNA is TGTGCCAGCGCCCGGGGGCTGAGTTACGAGCAGTACTTC.